These 23 T cell receptor beta chains share one sample of origin, sequenced in a study. TCRdb called the RT-PCR reads again in MiXCR, with one record for every CDR3 protein. The sample contains approximately 720,000 distinct CDR3 sequences, 12% to 15% of which appear only once. Sequencing used memory CD4+ T cells from blood. The source is a female donor in good health, serving as a healthy control.

This rearrangement joins TRBV3-1 to TRBJ1-5; D unresolved. Trimming removed 0 bases from V and 4 bases from J, with 10 bases in between. The CDR3 has 15 residues. Germline-derived CDR1 and CDR2 are LGHDT and YNNKEL (reference sequence). In DNA, the CDR3 is TGTGCCAGCAGCCAAGATTTAACGGAAAATCAGCCCCAGCATTTT. It codes for CASSQDLTENQPQHF.

The chain is built from TRBV27 and TRBJ2-1; perhaps TRBD2 as D (6 bases). CDR3 length: 14 residues. Germline-derived CDR1 and CDR2 are MNHEY and SMNVEV (reference sequence). V shed 0 bases and J shed 9 bases, with 12 bases lying between them. The chain's CDR3 is CASSLSLGAGEQFF. The CDR3 DNA is TGTGCCAGCAGTTTATCGCTGGGAGCGGGTGAGCAGTTCTTC.

This chain uses TRBV28 with TRBJ1-5; 9 nucleotides match TRBD1. Per germline, CDR1 MDHEN and CDR2 SYDVKM. V shed 6 bases and J 6 bases; nucleotides not matched to a gene: 9. The CDR3 covers 15 residues. The chain's CDR3 is CASSKLGQGSQPQHF. The CDR3 DNA sequence: TGTGCCAGCAGCAAACTAGGACAGGGGAGTCAGCCCCAGCATTTT.

This clonotype was seen repeatedly, ten times or more. V gene TRBV27 combines with J gene TRBJ2-5; 7 bases match TRBD1. In germline, CDR1 is MNHEY, CDR2 SMNVEV (reference sequence). Germline trimming cut 6 bases from V and 3 bases from J; bases unmatched to any gene: 4. The CDR3 sequence is 13 residues long. In nucleotides, the CDR3 is TGTGCCAGCAGCGAAGGGACAGAAGAGACCCAGTACTTC. This encodes CASSEGTEETQYF.

This chain uses TRBV20-1 with TRBJ1-5; the D is unclear. Germline CDR1 reads DFQATT; CDR2 reads SNEGSKA (reference sequence). Trimming stripped 3 bases from V and 0 bases from J, with 9 bases between. The length of the CDR3 is 14 residues. In nucleotides, the CDR3 is TGCAGTGCTAGGACAACTTATAGCAATCAGCCCCAGCATTTT. Its protein is CSARTTYSNQPQHF.

This clonotype was detected ten times or more. The V call is TRBV10-3, the J call TRBJ2-6; TRBD2 aligns across 14 bases. V shed 4 bases and J 2 bases; nucleotides not matched to a gene: 4. The length of the CDR3 is 18 residues. Per the germline V gene, CDR1 is ENHRY and CDR2 is SYGVKD. CDR3 protein: CAISVPGLAGAGANVLTF. The CDR3, as DNA: TGTGCCATCAGTGTCCCGGGACTAGCGGGAGCTGGGGCCAACGTCCTGACTTTC.

This clonotype was counted a single time. The CDR3 spells CSALQGAAEAFF. CDR3 DNA sequence: TGCAGTGCTCTACAGGGGGCTGCTGAAGCTTTCTTT. This rearrangement joins TRBV20-1 to TRBJ1-1, with 9 bases lining up with TRBD1. The CDR3 runs 12 residues. CDR1 DFQATT and CDR2 SNEGSKA come from the germline V gene (reference sequence). The trim removed 5 bases at V and 6 bases at J, leaving 4 bases unmatched.

This chain connects TRBV12-3 or TRBV12-4 to TRBJ1-1; D is uncertain. The CDR3 has 14 amino acids. Trimming took off 1 base at V and 8 bases at J, with 14 bases between the two ends. The CDR3, as DNA: TGTGCCAGCAGTTTAGGGCAGCAAGGAAGAGAAGCTTTCTTT. The encoded protein is CASSLGQQGREAFF.

This chain joins TRBV7-2 and TRBJ2-4, with TRBD2 matching 8 bases. Unmatched junction bases numbered 9, after V lost 1 base and J lost 1 base. CDR3 size: 18 residues. Germline-derived CDR1 and CDR2 are SGHTA and FQGNSA. The CDR3 is CASSLGGGGRDAKNIQYF. The CDR3 coding sequence is TGTGCCAGCAGCTTAGGGGGCGGGGGGCGCGACGCCAAAAACATTCAGTACTTC.

In this sample, this clonotype turned up a few times. The chain recombines TRBV20-1 with TRBJ2-2, with a weak D call TRBD2 (6 bases). The germline V and J ends were trimmed by 3 bases and 3 bases, with 11 bases remaining between them. The germline gives CDR1 DFQATT, CDR2 SNEGSKA (reference sequence). The CDR3 has 14 amino acids. The CDR3 is CSARAGLDTGELFF. CDR3 bases: TGCAGTGCTAGGGCGGGATTGGACACCGGGGAGCTGTTTTTT.

CDR3 protein: CASSNPPGTGESGYTF. Here the CDR3 DNA reads TGTGCCAGCAGCAACCCTCCCGGGACAGGGGAGTCTGGCTACACCTTC. The genes are TRBV7-6 and TRBJ1-2; 10 nucleotides align to TRBD1. This CDR3 region has 16 residues. The junction had 13 bases not matched to a gene; V was cut back by 5 bases and J by 7 bases. CDR1 is SGHVS, CDR2 FNYEAQ, per germline.

The chain recombines TRBV24-1 with TRBJ1-1; maybe TRBD1 (5 bases). The ends were cut back, 11 bases at V and 4 bases at J, with 16 bases in the middle. In germline, CDR1 is KGHDR, CDR2 SFDVKD. CDR3 length: 13 amino acids. In DNA form, the CDR3 reads TGTGCCATCGGCCGGGTAGGGACCACTGAAGCTTTCTTT. Translated, it gives CAIGRVGTTEAFF.

On this clonotype: This may be a read error: a much more frequent sequence differs by one nucleotide. The chain carries TRBV11-2 and TRBJ2-2, with 12 nucleotides matching TRBD2. Per the germline V gene, CDR1 is SGHAT and CDR2 is FQNNGV. The CDR3 loop spans 17 amino acids. CDR3 protein: CASSLGLAGARTGVLFF. CDR3 coding DNA: TGTGCCAGCAGCTTAGGACTAGCGGGGGCGCGCACCGGGGTGCTGTTTTTT. The whole variable domain, filled in from reference TRBV11-2 and TRBJ2-2, reads EAGVAQSPRYKIIEKRQSVAFWCNPISGHATLYWYQQILGQGPKLLIQFQNNGVVDDSQLPKDRFSAERLKGVDSTLKIQPAKLEDSAVYLCASSLGLAGARTGVLFFGEGSRLTVL.

This clonotype has a handful of counts. The rearrangement joins TRBV25-1 to TRBJ1-6; 7 bases align to TRBD1. This CDR3 has 13 amino acids. After removal of 6 bases from V and 14 bases from J, the junction contained 10 bases not matched to a gene. CDR1 and CDR2 (germline): MGHDK, SYGVNS. CDR3 sequence (DNA): TGTGCCAGCAGATCAGACAGGGTTAGATCCCTCCACTTT. This encodes CASRSDRVRSLHF. Based on the CDR3 plus reference TRBV25-1 and TRBJ1-6, the full variable domain is EADIYQTPRYLVIGTGKKITLECSQTMGHDKMYWYQQDPGMELHLIHYSYGVNSTEKGDLSSESTVSRIRTEHFPLTLESARPSHTSQYLCASRSDRVRSLHFGNGTRLTVT.

This chain connects TRBV11-2 to TRBJ1-1; a weak D match, TRBD1 (5 bases). Germline loops: CDR1 SGHAT, CDR2 FQNNGV. V lost 3 bases and J 5 bases, leaving 13 bases between the germline ends. The CDR3 runs to 14 residues. This chain's CDR3 is CASSFGQGRTEAFF. CDR3 DNA sequence: TGTGCCAGCAGCTTTGGGCAGGGTCGTACTGAAGCTTTCTTT.

This chain uses TRBV4-3 with TRBJ2-7; 10 nucleotides agree with TRBD2. Germline values: CDR1 LGHNA, CDR2 YSLEER. This CDR3 region has 17 residues. With V trimmed by 1 base and J by 0 bases, 6 bases remained unmatched. The CDR3 coding sequence is TGCGCCAGCAGCCAAGGACTAGCGGGCTATTCCTCCTACGAGCAGTACTTC. This encodes CASSQGLAGYSSYEQYF.

The chain links TRBV7-2 to TRBJ1-1; D not certain. In germline, CDR1 is SGHTA, CDR2 FQGNSA. V gave up 7 bases and J gave up 10 bases, with 16 bases separating them. This CDR3 is built from 12 residues. CDR3 nucleotides: TGTGCCAGCACACTCCAAGGAACAACAGCTTTCTTT. Translated, it gives CASTLQGTTAFF.

The chain has TRBV3-1 and TRBJ2-3, with 7 positions matching TRBD1. V lost 5 bases and J lost 10; bases outside the gene matches: 9. CDR3 length: 13 amino acids. Germline assignment: CDR1 LGHDT and CDR2 YNNKEL (reference sequence). CDR3 sequence (DNA): TGTGCCAGCAGCAAAGGGGGCGGCGTAGCGCAGTATTTT. Translating gives CASSKGGGVAQYF.

There are a few counts of this clonotype. This rearrangement joins TRBV12-3 or TRBV12-4 to TRBJ1-2; 7 bases agree with TRBD1. The CDR3 totals 13 residues. V shed 8 bases, J shed 5 bases, and the junction held 8 bases outside the gene matches. The CDR3 loop reads CASGVRTGYGYTF. CDR3 in DNA: TGTGCCAGCGGAGTCCGGACAGGATATGGCTACACCTTC.

The rearrangement links TRBV9 to TRBJ2-2; 8 nucleotides line up with TRBD2. This CDR3 has 17 residues. The trim removed 0 bases at V and 5 bases at J, leaving 9 bases unmatched. The V gene's germline CDR1 is SGDLS and CDR2 YYNGEE. The CDR3 reads CASSVAGGGPRTGELFF. CDR3 DNA: TGTGCCAGCAGCGTAGCGGGAGGGGGTCCGAGAACCGGGGAGCTGTTTTTT.

The J gene is TRBJ1-4, the V gene TRBV10-3; D unresolved. CDR3 length: 13 amino acids. With 0 bases removed from V and 5 bases from J, the gap between germline ends came to 4 bases. Germline values: CDR1 ENHRY, CDR2 SYGVKD. In DNA, the CDR3 is TGTGCCATCAGTGAGTCGGGGAATGAAAAACTGTTTTTT. It encodes CAISESGNEKLFF.

The chain links TRBV28 to TRBJ1-2, with 10 bases matching TRBD1. Unmatched junction bases numbered 6, after V lost 6 bases and J lost 5 bases. This CDR3 region has 14 residues. In germline, CDR1 is MDHEN, CDR2 SYDVKM. CDR3 in DNA: TGTGCCAGCAGCACCGGGACAGGGGTTTATGGCTACACCTTC. The encoded protein is CASSTGTGVYGYTF.

The chain links TRBV7-3 to TRBJ1-1; D perhaps matches TRBD1 (6 bases). Per germline, CDR1 SGHTA and CDR2 FQGTGA. Trimming pared 4 bases from V and 7 bases from J, leaving 16 bases between. The CDR3 covers 14 residues. CDR3 DNA sequence: TGTGCCAGCAGCTCGAGCGGGACACCTAATGAAGCTTTCTTT. Its translation: CASSSSGTPNEAFF. The whole variable domain, filled in from reference TRBV7-3 and TRBJ1-1, reads GAGVSQTPSNKVTEKGKYVELRCDPISGHTALYWYRQSLGQGPEFLIYFQGTGAADDSGLPNDRFFAVRPEGSVSTLKIQRTERGDSAVYLCASSSSGTPNEAFFGQGTRLTVV.